These 27 T cell receptor beta chains share one sample of origin, sequenced in a study of blood T cells in healthy people across ages. The second PCR ran roughly 7 to 12 cycles with a sample-barcoded 5' primer and J-beta primers. A single record per CDR3 protein comes from TCRdb applying MiXCR to the 5' RACE reads. The profile shows approximately 320,000 distinct CDR3 sequences, around 30% of them singletons. Sequencing was done on a sample of blood. All receptors derive from a woman aged 70-85 years in good health.

This clonotype has a single count. The CDR3, as DNA: TGCAGTGCTAGTGGGACTAGAAGCTCCGGGGAGCTGTTTTTT. As protein: CSASGTRSSGELFF. V is TRBV20-1 and J is TRBJ2-2; 8 bases are a match to TRBD2. Germline V lookup: CDR1 DFQATT, CDR2 SNEGSKA (reference sequence). The CDR3 is 14 amino acids. The junction had 6 bases not matched to a gene; V was cut back by 3 bases and J by 6 bases.

This clonotype was observed a handful of times. This chain joins TRBV7-8 and TRBJ1-5; possibly TRBD1 for D (5 bases). The CDR3 length is 14 residues. V gave up 5 bases and J gave up 9 bases, with 17 bases separating them. CDR1 is SGHVS and CDR2 is FQNEAQ in the germline V gene. CDR3 region: CASSVDSLRGPQHF. CDR3 in DNA: TGTGCCAGCAGCGTCGACAGCCTCCGGGGGCCCCAGCATTTT.

The chain links TRBV28 to TRBJ1-5, with D possibly being TRBD1 (5 bases). The CDR3 is made up of 16 amino acids. The germline V gene encodes CDR1 MDHEN and CDR2 SYDVKM. Trimming shortened V by 2 bases and J by 1 base, and 12 bases separated the two germline ends. The CDR3 is CASSLHQGKSNQPQHF. CDR3 bases: TGTGCCAGCAGTTTACATCAGGGAAAGAGCAATCAGCCCCAGCATTTT. Together with reference TRBV28 and TRBJ1-5, the CDR3 gives the full variable domain: DVKVTQSSRYLVKRTGEKVFLECVQDMDHENMFWYRQDPGLGLRLIYFSYDVKMKEKGDIPEGYSVSREKKERFSLILESASTNQTSMYLCASSLHQGKSNQPQHFGDGTRLSIL.

The chain employs TRBV5-1 and TRBJ1-2; TRBD1 is a possible D gene (5 bases). The CDR3 is 14 residues long. Germline V CDR1 and CDR2: SGHRS, YFSETQ. Trimming removed 4 bases at V and 8 bases at J, with 18 bases between. The CDR3 sequence: CASSPNPGSDGYTF. CDR3 coding DNA: TGCGCCAGCAGCCCCAACCCAGGGTCTGACGGCTACACCTTC. The entire variable domain, with the rest obtained from reference TRBV5-1 and TRBJ1-2, is as follows: KAGVTQTPRYLIKTRGQQVTLSCSPISGHRSVSWYQQTPGQGLQFLFEYFSETQRNKGNFPGRFSGRQFSNSRSEMNVSTLELGDSALYLCASSPNPGSDGYTFGSGTRLTVV.

The V and J genes are TRBV14 and TRBJ2-5; no reliable D call. The germline V gene encodes CDR1 SGHDN and CDR2 FVKESK. The germline V and J ends were trimmed by 0 bases and 4 bases, with 3 bases remaining between them. The CDR3 loop spans 12 amino acids. CDR3 bases: TGTGCCAGCAGCCAAGACGCAGAGACCCAGTACTTC. Amino acids: CASSQDAETQYF. Based on the CDR3 plus reference TRBV14 and TRBJ2-5, the full variable domain is EAGVTQFPSHSVIEKGQTVTLRCDPISGHDNLYWYRRVMGKEIKFLLHFVKESKQDESGMPNNRFLAERTGGTYSTLKVQPAELEDSGVYFCASSQDAETQYFGPGTRLLVL.

This clonotype was counted between two and nine times. The chain carries TRBV12-3 or TRBV12-4 and TRBJ2-7; D possibly uses TRBD1 or TRBD2 (6 bases each). Trimming shortened V by 3 bases and J by 2 bases, and 17 bases separated the two germline ends. The CDR3 covers 16 residues. CDR3 in DNA: TGTGCCAGCAGTTTTTATACAGGGAGGTACCCCTACGAGCAGTACTTC. This translates into CASSFYTGRYPYEQYF.

This clonotype was recorded a few times. The CDR3 is CASSLFSGNTEAFF. The CDR3 nucleotides read TGTGCCAGCAGTTTATTTTCAGGGAACACTGAAGCTTTCTTT. This chain links TRBV28 with TRBJ1-1; D not resolved. CDR3 size: 14 residues. With 1 base removed from V and 1 base from J, the gap between germline ends came to 7 bases. Germline values: CDR1 MDHEN, CDR2 SYDVKM.

The rearrangement uses TRBV12-3 or TRBV12-4 and TRBJ1-1; D unclear. V was cut by 7 bases and J by 5 bases, with 20 bases left in between. The CDR3 has 15 residues. The CDR3, as DNA: TGTGCCAGCATGTCGTTGGGCAAAAGGAGTACTGAAGCTTTCTTT. It encodes CASMSLGKRSTEAFF.

This sequence joins TRBV5-5 and TRBJ2-5, with 7 bases that match TRBD1. The CDR3 length is 13 residues. Per germline, CDR1 SGHKS and CDR2 YYEKEE (reference sequence). Trimming removed 4 bases from V and 9 bases from J; junction bases left unmatched: 9. The CDR3 region is CASSTDGQVPQYF. DNA of the CDR3: TGTGCCAGCAGCACGGACGGACAGGTTCCCCAGTACTTC.

This rearrangement joins TRBV7-3 to TRBJ2-5; 13 bases map to TRBD2. The J call may be incorrect, as the DNA end agrees better with TRBJ2-7. This CDR3 comprises 14 residues. Germline V gene data show CDR1 as SGHTA and CDR2 as FQGTGA. CDR3 amino acids: CASSRGLAGDEQYF. The CDR3 DNA is TGTGCCAGCAGCCGTGGACTAGCGGGAGACGAGCAGTACTTC.

The chain has TRBV10-2 and TRBJ2-5, with 8 bases identical to TRBD2. The germline V gene has CDR1 WSHSY and CDR2 SAAADI. This CDR3 is 13 amino acids long. Trimming at V came to 6 bases and at J to 2 bases, leaving 2 bases not matched to a gene. In DNA form, the CDR3 reads TGCGCCAGCAGGGTAGCGGGGCAAGAGACCCAGTACTTC. As protein: CASRVAGQETQYF.

The rearrangement links TRBV5-5 to TRBJ2-7; TRBD2 matches at 12 bases. This CDR3 is built from 18 residues. J lost 2 bases, V lost 2 bases, and 11 bases had no gene match. Per the germline V gene, CDR1 is SGHKS and CDR2 is YYEKEE (reference sequence). CDR3 region: CASSLRSLTSGGPYEQYF. For the CDR3, the DNA is TGTGCCAGCAGCTTACGATCTTTGACTAGCGGGGGACCCTACGAGCAGTACTTC.

This chain joins TRBV19 and TRBJ1-2; weak D call: TRBD1 (6 bases). CDR1 and CDR2 from the germline V gene are LNHDA and SQIVND (reference sequence). Trimming cost V 7 bases and J 4 bases, with 16 bases left between them. The CDR3 sequence is 14 residues long. The CDR3 DNA reads TGTGCCAGTATGGGTCAGGGGCTGATCTATGGCTACACCTTC. This sequence encodes CASMGQGLIYGYTF.

The table lists this clonotype with a count of one. This chain links TRBV9 with TRBJ1-2; 10 bases map to TRBD1. The CDR3 has 14 residues. The ends lost 7 bases at V and 3 bases at J; junction bases unmatched: 6. Germline V gene data show CDR1 as SGDLS and CDR2 as YYNGEE. CDR3 protein: CASGFGTGDYGYTF. CDR3 nucleotide sequence: TGTGCCAGCGGCTTTGGGACAGGGGACTATGGCTACACCTTC.

Turning to this clonotype: An end of the junction does not agree with germline; a read error may underlie this. The J gene is TRBJ2-5, the V gene TRBV3-1; a possible D gene is TRBD2 (7 bases). This CDR3 has 18 residues. Per the germline V gene, CDR1 is LGHDT and CDR2 is YNNKEL (reference sequence). The CDR3 bases are TGTGCCGGCAGCCAGGTAGGGGGGGCGGGAGAAGACCAAGAGACCCAGTACTTC. The encoded protein is CAGSQVGGAGEDQETQYF.

The chain joins TRBV20-1 to TRBJ1-4; D gene ambiguous. Trimming removed 6 bases at V and 11 bases at J, with 19 bases between. This CDR3 has 13 amino acids. CDR1 is DFQATT and CDR2 is SNEGSKA in the germline V gene (reference sequence). CDR3 in DNA: TGCAGTGCCCGGGATCTCGGCGGTGCGAAACTGTTTTTT. It yields the protein CSARDLGGAKLFF.

This clonotype was seen only a few times. The chain carries TRBV7-2 and TRBJ2-3; D uncertain. CDR1 is SGHTA, CDR2 FQGNSA, per germline. This CDR3 spans 13 amino acids. V lost 2 bases to trimming and J lost 5 bases, with 8 bases between them. The CDR3 DNA reads as TGTGCCAGCAGCTTACGACCCCAAGATACGCAGTATTTT. This sequence encodes CASSLRPQDTQYF.

The chain uses TRBV9 and TRBJ1-4; D remains unclear. The germline V gene has CDR1 SGDLS and CDR2 YYNGEE. The CDR3 totals 15 residues. The V end lost 1 base, the J end lost 4 bases, and 11 bases lay between the germline ends. The CDR3, as DNA: TGTGCCAGCAGCGTAACGGGAGGGAGTAATGAAAAACTGTTTTTT. It is translated as CASSVTGGSNEKLFF.

There are a few counts of this clonotype. This chain connects TRBV28 to TRBJ1-4; TRBD1 might be the D (5 bases). The CDR3 length is 15 residues. Germline V gene data show CDR1 as MDHEN and CDR2 as SYDVKM. V was shortened by 5 bases and J by 3 bases, with 13 bases between the two germline ends. The CDR3 DNA is TGTGCCAGCAGTCCCCAGGGATCGGCTAATGAAAAACTGTTTTTT. It is translated as CASSPQGSANEKLFF.

This clonotype came up a few times. The V call is TRBV3-1, the J call TRBJ1-1, with TRBD1 matching over 9 bases. Germline V gene sequence: CDR1 LGHDT, CDR2 YNNKEL (reference sequence). This CDR3 comprises 15 residues. Trimming at V came to 1 base and at J to 4 bases, leaving 4 bases not matched to a gene. CDR3 region: CASSQGSTGGTEAFF. CDR3 nucleotide sequence: TGTGCCAGCAGCCAAGGGTCGACAGGGGGCACTGAAGCTTTCTTT.

This clonotype was counted at least ten times. The CDR3: CASSGQEDETQYF. The CDR3 nucleotides are TGTGCCAGCAGTGGACAGGAGGATGAGACCCAGTACTTC. The chain has TRBV25-1 and TRBJ2-5; D may be TRBD1 (6 bases). Germline CDR1 and CDR2: MGHDK and SYGVNS. V was clipped by 4 bases and J by 5 bases, with 11 bases between them. The CDR3 is made up of 13 amino acids. Drawing the rest from reference TRBV25-1 and TRBJ2-5, the complete variable domain is EADIYQTPRYLVIGTGKKITLECSQTMGHDKMYWYQQDPGMELHLIHYSYGVNSTEKGDLSSESTVSRIRTEHFPLTLESARPSHTSQYLCASSGQEDETQYFGPGTRLLVL.

This clonotype was recorded once. The rearrangement uses TRBV15 and TRBJ2-7; weak D call: TRBD2 (6 bases). The CDR3 is 14 residues long. Trimming cost V 0 bases and J 3 bases, with 9 bases left between them. CDR1 and CDR2 (germline): LNHNV, YYDKDF (reference sequence). The CDR3 DNA sequence: TGTGCCACCAGCAGAGAGGGACTGAACTACGAGCAGTACTTC. Protein: CATSREGLNYEQYF.

There are a few counts of this clonotype. This chain joins TRBV28 and TRBJ1-4; maybe TRBD1 (6 bases). CDR1 and CDR2 (germline): MDHEN, SYDVKM. The V gene lost 5 bases and the J gene lost 8 bases, with 15 bases spanning the gap. The CDR3 runs to 14 residues. CDR3 residues: CASSPGALGEKLFF. The CDR3 bases are TGTGCCAGCAGTCCGGGGGCTTTGGGAGAAAAACTGTTTTTT.

The V gene is TRBV6-2 or TRBV6-3, the J gene TRBJ2-7, with 10 bases identical to TRBD2. CDR1 and CDR2 (germline): MNHEY, SVGEGT. This CDR3 is 15 amino acids long. V lost 5 bases to trimming and J lost 0 bases; unmatched junction nucleotides: 4. This CDR3 is CASSPLAGLSYEQYF. The CDR3 nucleotides read TGTGCCAGCAGTCCACTAGCGGGACTCTCCTACGAGCAGTACTTC.

This chain links TRBV3-1 with TRBJ1-1; no firm D call. Germline V gene lookup returns CDR1 LGHDT and CDR2 YNNKEL (reference sequence). CDR3 size: 15 residues. V gave up 2 bases and J gave up 0 bases, with 10 bases separating them. The CDR3 region has the DNA TGTGCCAGCAGCCAAAGCTGGCAGTTGAACACTGAAGCTTTCTTT. Translated, it gives CASSQSWQLNTEAFF. Based on the CDR3 plus reference TRBV3-1 and TRBJ1-1, the full variable domain is DTAVSQTPKYLVTQMGNDKSIKCEQNLGHDTMYWYKQDSKKFLKIMFSYNNKELIINETVPNRFSPKSPDKAHLNLHINSLELGDSAVYFCASSQSWQLNTEAFFGQGTRLTVV.

This clonotype was picked up a small number of times. The chain is built from TRBV5-5 and TRBJ2-1; D is tentatively TRBD1 or TRBD2 (6 bases each). The last part of the DNA fits TRBJ2-5 better; the J call may be wrong. This CDR3 has 15 amino acids. CDR1 and CDR2 from the germline V gene are SGHKS and YYEKEE (reference sequence). The CDR3 here is CASTSTGGRDQTQYF. In DNA form, the CDR3 reads TGTGCCAGCACCTCCACTGGGGGGCGCGACCAGACCCAGTACTTC.

This clonotype was counted between two and nine times. This CDR3 reads CASSPTKGGSNQPQHF. DNA of the CDR3: TGTGCCAGCAGCCCGACCAAGGGGGGAAGCAATCAGCCCCAGCATTTT. The J gene is TRBJ1-5, the V gene TRBV6-2 or TRBV6-3, with TRBD1 as a possible D gene (6 bases). Germline V gives CDR1 MNHEY, CDR2 SVGEGT. CDR3 size: 16 residues. Trimming removed 6 bases at V and 1 base at J, with 16 bases between.